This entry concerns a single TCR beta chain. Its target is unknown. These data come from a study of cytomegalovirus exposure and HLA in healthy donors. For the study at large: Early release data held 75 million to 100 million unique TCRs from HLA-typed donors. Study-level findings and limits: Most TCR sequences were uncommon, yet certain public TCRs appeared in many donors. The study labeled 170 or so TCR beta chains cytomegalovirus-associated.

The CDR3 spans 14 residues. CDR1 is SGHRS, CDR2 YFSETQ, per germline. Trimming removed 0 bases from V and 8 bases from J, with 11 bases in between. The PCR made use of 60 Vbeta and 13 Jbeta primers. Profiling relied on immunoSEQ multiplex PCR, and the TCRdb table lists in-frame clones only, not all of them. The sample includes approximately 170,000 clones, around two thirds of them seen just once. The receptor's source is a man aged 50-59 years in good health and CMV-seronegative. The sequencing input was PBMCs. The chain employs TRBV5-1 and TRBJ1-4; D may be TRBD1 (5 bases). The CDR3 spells CASSLGQGREKLFF. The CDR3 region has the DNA TGCGCCAGCAGCTTGGGGCAGGGAAGGGAAAAACTGTTTTTT.